This T cell receptor (delta chain) was obtained from a study of gamma-delta chains in newborns, infants, children. About the study: Innate gammadelta T cells reportedly expand polyclonally right after birth, driven by microbial exposure, per the title.

This CDR3 spans 19 amino acids. TCRdb re-called the reads with CATT. In the table there are some 4,000 delta-chain clones, more than 5% of which are singletons. Specimen: blood. This sequence originates from a child who was a newborn, infant or young child, either healthy, febrile or measles-vaccinated (not recorded which). The V gene remains uncalled, whereas the J gene is TRDJ2; the table calls TRDD3, which could not be checked here. The CDR3, as DNA: TGTGCCTGTGCTCGCCTTCCTACTGGGGGGTCAGCTTTGACAGCACAACTCTTCTTT. It encodes CACARLPTGGSALTAQLFF.